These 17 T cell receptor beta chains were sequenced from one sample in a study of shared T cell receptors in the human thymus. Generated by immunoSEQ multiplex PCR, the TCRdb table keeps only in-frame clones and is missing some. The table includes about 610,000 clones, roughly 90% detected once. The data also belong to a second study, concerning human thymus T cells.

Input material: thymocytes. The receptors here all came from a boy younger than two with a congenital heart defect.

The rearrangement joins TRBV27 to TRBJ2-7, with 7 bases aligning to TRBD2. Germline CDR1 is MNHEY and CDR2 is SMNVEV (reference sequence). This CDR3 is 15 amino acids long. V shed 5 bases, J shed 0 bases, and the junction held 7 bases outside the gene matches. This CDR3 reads CASSTAGGSSYEQYF. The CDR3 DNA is TGTGCCAGCAGTACCGCTGGCGGGAGCTCCTACGAGCAGTACTTC.

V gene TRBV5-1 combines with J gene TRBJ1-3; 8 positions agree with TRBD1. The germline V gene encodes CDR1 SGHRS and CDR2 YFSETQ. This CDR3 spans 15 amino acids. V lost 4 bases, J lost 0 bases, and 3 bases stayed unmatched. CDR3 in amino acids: CASSEDRGSGNTIYF. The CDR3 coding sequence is TGCGCCAGCAGCGAAGACAGGGGCTCTGGAAACACCATATATTTT.

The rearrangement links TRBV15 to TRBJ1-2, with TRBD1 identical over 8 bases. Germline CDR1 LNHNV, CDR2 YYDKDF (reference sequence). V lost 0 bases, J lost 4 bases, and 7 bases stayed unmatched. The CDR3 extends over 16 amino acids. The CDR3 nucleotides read TGTGCCACCAGCAGAGATTTTGAGACAGGGGTCTATGGCTACACCTTC. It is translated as CATSRDFETGVYGYTF.

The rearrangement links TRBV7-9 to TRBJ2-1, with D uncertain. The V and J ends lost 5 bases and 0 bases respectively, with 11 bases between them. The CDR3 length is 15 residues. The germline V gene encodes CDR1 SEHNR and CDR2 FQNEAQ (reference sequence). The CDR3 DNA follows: TGTGCCAGCAGCCCCGGGTTTGGCTCCTACAATGAGCAGTTCTTC. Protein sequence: CASSPGFGSYNEQFF.

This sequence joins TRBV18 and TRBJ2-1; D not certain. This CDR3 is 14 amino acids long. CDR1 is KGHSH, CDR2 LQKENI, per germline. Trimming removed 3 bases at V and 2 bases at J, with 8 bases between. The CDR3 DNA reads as TGTGCCAGCTCACCGGGCCCTGCCTACAATGAGCAGTTCTTC. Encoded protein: CASSPGPAYNEQFF. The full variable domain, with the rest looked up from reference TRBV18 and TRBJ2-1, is NAGVMQNPRHLVRRRGQEARLRCSPMKGHSHVYWYRQLPEEGLKFMVYLQKENIIDESGMPKERFSAEFPKEGPSILRIQQVVRGDSAAYFCASSPGPAYNEQFFGPGTRLTVL.

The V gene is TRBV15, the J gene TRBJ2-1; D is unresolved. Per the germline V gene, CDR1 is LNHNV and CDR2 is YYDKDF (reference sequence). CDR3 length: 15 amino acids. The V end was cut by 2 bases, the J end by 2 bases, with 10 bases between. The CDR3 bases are TGTGCCACCAGCAGATATGGAGACCCCTACAATGAGCAGTTCTTC. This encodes CATSRYGDPYNEQFF.

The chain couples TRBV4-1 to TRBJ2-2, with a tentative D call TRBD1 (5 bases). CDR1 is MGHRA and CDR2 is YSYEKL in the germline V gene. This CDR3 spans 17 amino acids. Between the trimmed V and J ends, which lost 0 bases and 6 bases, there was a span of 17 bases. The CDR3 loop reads CASSQDLSRGSPGELFF. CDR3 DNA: TGCGCCAGCAGCCAAGATCTCTCAAGGGGTAGCCCCGGGGAGCTGTTTTTT.

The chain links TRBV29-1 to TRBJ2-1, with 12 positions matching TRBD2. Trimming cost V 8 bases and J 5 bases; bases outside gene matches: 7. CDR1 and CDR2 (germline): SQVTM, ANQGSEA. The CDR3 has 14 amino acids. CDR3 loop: CSIPRLAGDNEQFF. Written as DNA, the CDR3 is TGCAGCATCCCACGACTAGCGGGAGACAATGAGCAGTTCTTC.

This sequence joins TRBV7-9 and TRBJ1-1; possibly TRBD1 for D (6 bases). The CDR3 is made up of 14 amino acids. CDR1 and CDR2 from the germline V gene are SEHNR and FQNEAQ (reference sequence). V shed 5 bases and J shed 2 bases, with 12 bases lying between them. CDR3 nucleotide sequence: TGTGCCAGCAGCCTGAGACAGGATAACACTGAAGCTTTCTTT. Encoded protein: CASSLRQDNTEAFF.

Here the CDR3 DNA reads TGTGCCAGCAGTCTGTTAAAGGACAGGGTGGGCTCCTACGAGCAGTACTTC. Amino acids: CASSLLKDRVGSYEQYF. The V call is TRBV28, the J call TRBJ2-7; 8 bases align to TRBD1. CDR3 length: 17 amino acids. V was clipped by 5 bases and J by 0 bases; unmatched bases: 12. Germline CDR1 MDHEN, CDR2 SYDVKM. The variable domain in full, with the rest retrieved from reference TRBV28 and TRBJ2-7, is DVKVTQSSRYLVKRTGEKVFLECVQDMDHENMFWYRQDPGLGLRLIYFSYDVKMKEKGDIPEGYSVSREKKERFSLILESASTNQTSMYLCASSLLKDRVGSYEQYFGPGTRLTVT.

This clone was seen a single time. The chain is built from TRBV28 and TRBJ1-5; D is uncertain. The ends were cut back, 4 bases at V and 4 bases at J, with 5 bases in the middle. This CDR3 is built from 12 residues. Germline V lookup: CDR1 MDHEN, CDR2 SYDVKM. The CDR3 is CASSSQNQPQHF. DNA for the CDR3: TGTGCCAGCAGTTCCCAAAATCAGCCCCAGCATTTT.

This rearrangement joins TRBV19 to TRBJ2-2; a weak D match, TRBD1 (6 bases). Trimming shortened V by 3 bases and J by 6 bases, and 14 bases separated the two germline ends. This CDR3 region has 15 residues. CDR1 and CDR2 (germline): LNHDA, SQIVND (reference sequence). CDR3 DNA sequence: TGTGCCAGTAGTATCGGGACACCTAATCCCGGGGAGCTGTTTTTT. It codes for CASSIGTPNPGELFF.

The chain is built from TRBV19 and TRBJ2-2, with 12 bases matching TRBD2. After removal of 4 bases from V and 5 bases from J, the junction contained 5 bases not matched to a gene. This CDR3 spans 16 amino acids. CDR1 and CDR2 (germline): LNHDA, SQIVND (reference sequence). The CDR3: CASSTTLAGGTGELFF. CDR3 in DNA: TGTGCCAGTAGTACCACACTAGCGGGAGGAACCGGGGAGCTGTTTTTT.

As DNA, the CDR3 is TGTGCCAGCAGCCAAGAGCAGCGGGAGAGTTCGGATACGCAGTATTTT. Protein sequence: CASSQEQRESSDTQYF. The chain employs TRBV14 and TRBJ2-3; 8 positions agree with TRBD2. Germline CDR1 and CDR2: SGHDN and FVKESK. Losses at the gene ends were 0 bases for V and 6 bases for J; bases not matched to a gene: 8. The CDR3 loop spans 16 amino acids. Filled out from reference TRBV14 and TRBJ2-3, the complete variable domain reads EAGVTQFPSHSVIEKGQTVTLRCDPISGHDNLYWYRRVMGKEIKFLLHFVKESKQDESGMPNNRFLAERTGGTYSTLKVQPAELEDSGVYFCASSQEQRESSDTQYFGPGTRLTVL.

The CDR3, as DNA: TGTGCCAGCAGCCCGTCATCGGGACAGGGGCCGAACACCGGGGAGCTGTTTTTT. Translated: CASSPSSGQGPNTGELFF. The V gene is TRBV14, the J gene TRBJ2-2; TRBD1 agrees at 10 bases. J lost 0 bases, V lost 4 bases, and 8 bases had no gene match. The CDR3 loop spans 18 amino acids. CDR1 is SGHDN, CDR2 FVKESK, per germline.

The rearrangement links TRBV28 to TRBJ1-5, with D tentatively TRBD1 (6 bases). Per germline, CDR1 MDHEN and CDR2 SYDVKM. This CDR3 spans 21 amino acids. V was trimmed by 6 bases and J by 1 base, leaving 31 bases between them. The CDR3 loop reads CASSPWGGQFEGMGSNQPQHF. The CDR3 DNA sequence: TGTGCCAGCAGCCCCTGGGGGGGGCAGTTCGAGGGGATGGGGAGCAATCAGCCCCAGCATTTT.

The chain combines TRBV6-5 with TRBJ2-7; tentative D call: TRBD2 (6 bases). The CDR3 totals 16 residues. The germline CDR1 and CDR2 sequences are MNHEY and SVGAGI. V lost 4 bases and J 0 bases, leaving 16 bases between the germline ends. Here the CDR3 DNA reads TGTGCCAGCAGTTCCCCGGCGGGGCCGAGCTCCTACGAGCAGTACTTC. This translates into CASSSPAGPSSYEQYF.